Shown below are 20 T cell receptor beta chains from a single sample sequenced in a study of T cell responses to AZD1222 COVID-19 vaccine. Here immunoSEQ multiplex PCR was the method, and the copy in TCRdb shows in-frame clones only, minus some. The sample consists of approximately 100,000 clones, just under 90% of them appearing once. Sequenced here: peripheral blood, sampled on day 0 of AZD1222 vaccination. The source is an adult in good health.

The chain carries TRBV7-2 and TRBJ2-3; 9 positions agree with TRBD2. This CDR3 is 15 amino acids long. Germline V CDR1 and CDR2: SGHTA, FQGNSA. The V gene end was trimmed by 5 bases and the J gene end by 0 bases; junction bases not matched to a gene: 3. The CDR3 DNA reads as TGTGCCAGCAGCCATAGCGGGAGTAGCACAGATACGCAGTATTTT. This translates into CASSHSGSSTDTQYF.

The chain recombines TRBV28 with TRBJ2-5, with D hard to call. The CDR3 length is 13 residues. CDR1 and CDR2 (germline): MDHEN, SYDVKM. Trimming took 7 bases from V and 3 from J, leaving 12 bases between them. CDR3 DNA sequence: TGTGCCAGCACGAAAGGCCAAAAAGAGACCCAGTACTTC. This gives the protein CASTKGQKETQYF.

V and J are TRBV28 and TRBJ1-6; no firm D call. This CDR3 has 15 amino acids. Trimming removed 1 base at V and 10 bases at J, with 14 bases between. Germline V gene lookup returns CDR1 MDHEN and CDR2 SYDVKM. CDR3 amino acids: CASSLSSRNSSPLHF. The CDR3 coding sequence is TGTGCCAGCAGTTTATCAAGCAGGAATTCATCACCCCTCCACTTT.

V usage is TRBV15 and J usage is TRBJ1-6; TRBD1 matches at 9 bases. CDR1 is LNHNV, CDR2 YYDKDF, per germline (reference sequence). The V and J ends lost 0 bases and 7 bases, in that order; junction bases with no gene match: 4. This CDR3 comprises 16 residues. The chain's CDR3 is CATSRERTGVNSPLHF. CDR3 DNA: TGTGCCACCAGCAGAGAAAGGACAGGGGTAAATTCACCCCTCCACTTT.

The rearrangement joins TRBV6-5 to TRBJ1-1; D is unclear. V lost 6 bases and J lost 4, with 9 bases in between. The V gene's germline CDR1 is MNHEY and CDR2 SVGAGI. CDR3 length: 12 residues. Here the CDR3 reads CASSSPGTEAFF. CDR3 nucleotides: TGTGCCAGCAGCTCCCCGGGCACTGAAGCTTTCTTT.

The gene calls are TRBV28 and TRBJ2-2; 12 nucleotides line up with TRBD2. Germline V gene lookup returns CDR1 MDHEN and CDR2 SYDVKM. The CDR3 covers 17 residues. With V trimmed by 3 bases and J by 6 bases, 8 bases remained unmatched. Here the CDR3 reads CASSFLRLAGVSGELFF. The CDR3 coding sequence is TGTGCCAGCAGTTTTCTGCGACTAGCGGGAGTTTCCGGGGAGCTGTTTTTT.

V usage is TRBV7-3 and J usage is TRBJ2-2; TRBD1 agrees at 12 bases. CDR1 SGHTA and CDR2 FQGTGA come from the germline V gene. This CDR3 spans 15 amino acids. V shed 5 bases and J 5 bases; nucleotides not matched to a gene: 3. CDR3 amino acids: CASSPGQGATGELFF. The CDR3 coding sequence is TGTGCCAGCAGCCCGGGACAGGGGGCAACCGGGGAGCTGTTTTTT.

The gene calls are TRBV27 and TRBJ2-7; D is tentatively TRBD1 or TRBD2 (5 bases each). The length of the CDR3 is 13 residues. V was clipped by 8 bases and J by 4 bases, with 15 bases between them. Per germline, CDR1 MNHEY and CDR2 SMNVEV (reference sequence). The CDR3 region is CASQGPSFYEQYF. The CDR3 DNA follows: TGTGCCAGCCAGGGACCTAGCTTTTACGAGCAGTACTTC.

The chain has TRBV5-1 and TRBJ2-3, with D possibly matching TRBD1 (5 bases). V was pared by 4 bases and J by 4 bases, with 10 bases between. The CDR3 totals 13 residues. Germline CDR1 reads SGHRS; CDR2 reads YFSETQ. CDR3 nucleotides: TGCGCCAGCAGCCCGACAGTGGCAGATACGCAGTATTTT. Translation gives CASSPTVADTQYF.

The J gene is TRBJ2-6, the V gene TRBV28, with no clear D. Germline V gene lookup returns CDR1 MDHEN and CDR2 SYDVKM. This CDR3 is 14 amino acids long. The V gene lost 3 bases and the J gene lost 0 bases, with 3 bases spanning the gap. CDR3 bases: TGTGCCAGCAGTTTCCCCTCTGGGGCCAACGTCCTGACTTTC. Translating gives CASSFPSGANVLTF.

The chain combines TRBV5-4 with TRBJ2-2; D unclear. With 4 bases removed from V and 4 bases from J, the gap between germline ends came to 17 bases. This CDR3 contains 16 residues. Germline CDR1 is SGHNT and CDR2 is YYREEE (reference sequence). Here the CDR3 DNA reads TGTGCCAGCAGCCCCCCCGGCAAATTGGGCACCGGGGAGCTGTTTTTT. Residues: CASSPPGKLGTGELFF.

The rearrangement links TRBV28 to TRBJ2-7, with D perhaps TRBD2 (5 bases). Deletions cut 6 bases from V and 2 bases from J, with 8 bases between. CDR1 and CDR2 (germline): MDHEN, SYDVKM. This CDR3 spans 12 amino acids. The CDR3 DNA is TGTGCCAGCAGGAGCGGTACCTACGAGCAGTACTTC. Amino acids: CASRSGTYEQYF.

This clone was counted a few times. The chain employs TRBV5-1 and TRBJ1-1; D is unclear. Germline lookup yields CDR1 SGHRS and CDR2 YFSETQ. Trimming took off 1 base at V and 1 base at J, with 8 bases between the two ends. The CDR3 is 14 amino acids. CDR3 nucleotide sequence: TGCGCCAGCAGCTTGATGAAAGAGAACACTGAAGCTTTCTTT. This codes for CASSLMKENTEAFF.

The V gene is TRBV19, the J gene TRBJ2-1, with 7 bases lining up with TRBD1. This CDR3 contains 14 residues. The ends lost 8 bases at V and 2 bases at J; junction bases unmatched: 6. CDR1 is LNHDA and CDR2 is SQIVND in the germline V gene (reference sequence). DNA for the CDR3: TGTGCCAGTTCGACGGGACAGACCTACAATGAGCAGTTCTTC. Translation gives CASSTGQTYNEQFF.

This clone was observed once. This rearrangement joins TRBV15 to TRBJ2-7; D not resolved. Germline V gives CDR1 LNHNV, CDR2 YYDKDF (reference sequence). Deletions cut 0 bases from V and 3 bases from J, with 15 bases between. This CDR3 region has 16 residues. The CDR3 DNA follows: TGTGCCACCAGCAGAGATCCGAGGTCCTCAATCTACGAGCAGTACTTC. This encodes CATSRDPRSSIYEQYF.

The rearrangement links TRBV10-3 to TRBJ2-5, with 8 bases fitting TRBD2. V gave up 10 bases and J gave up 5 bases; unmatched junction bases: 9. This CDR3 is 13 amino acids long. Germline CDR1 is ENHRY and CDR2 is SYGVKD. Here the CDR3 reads CATAGGDRETQYF. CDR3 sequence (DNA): TGTGCCACGGCGGGAGGCGATAGGGAGACCCAGTACTTC.

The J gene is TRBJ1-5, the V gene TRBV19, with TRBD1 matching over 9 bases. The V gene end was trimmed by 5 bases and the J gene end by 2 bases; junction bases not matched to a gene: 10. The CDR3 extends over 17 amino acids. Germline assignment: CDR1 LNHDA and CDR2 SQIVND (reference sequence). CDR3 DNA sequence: TGTGCCAGTAGTCTTTCGACAGGGGGTAAAGGCAATCAGCCCCAGCATTTT. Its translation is CASSLSTGGKGNQPQHF.

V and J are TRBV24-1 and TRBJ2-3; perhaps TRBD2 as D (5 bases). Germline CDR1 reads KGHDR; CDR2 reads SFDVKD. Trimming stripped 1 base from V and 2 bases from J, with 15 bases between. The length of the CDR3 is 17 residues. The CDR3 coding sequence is TGTGCCACCAGTGATTTAGGTAGAGGGAAGTCCACAGATACGCAGTATTTT. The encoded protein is CATSDLGRGKSTDTQYF.

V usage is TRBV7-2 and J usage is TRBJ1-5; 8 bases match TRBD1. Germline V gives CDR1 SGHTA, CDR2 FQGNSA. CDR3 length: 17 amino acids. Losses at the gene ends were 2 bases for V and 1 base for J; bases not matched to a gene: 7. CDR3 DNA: TGTGCCAGCAGCTTAAGATCGTCAGGGGGCAGCAATCAGCCCCAGCATTTT. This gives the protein CASSLRSSGGSNQPQHF.

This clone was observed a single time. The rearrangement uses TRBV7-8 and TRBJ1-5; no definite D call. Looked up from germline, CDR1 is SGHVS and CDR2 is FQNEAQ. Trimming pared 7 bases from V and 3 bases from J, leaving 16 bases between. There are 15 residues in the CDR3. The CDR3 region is CASTGLLRDNQPQHF. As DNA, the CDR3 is TGTGCCAGCACGGGCCTGTTGAGGGACAATCAGCCCCAGCATTTT.